This T cell receptor beta chain was found in a study of T-cell reconstitution after alpha-beta-depleted transplantation in children. Study-wide results and caveats: High day-60 TCRbeta diversity in some patients came from surviving recipient T cells and thymic progenitors. After transplant, at about two months, alpha-beta T cells were reportedly derived from several hundred expanded graft clones. T-cell counts and diversity at one year following transplant were attributed mainly to newly produced T cells.

For this clonotype: As yet, its antigen is unknown.

Germline values: CDR1 SEHNR, CDR2 FQNEAQ (reference sequence). The CDR3 consists of 11 residues. The germline V and J ends were trimmed by 5 bases and 7 bases, with 8 bases remaining between them. As it was prepared, the TCRbeta library received unique molecular identifiers. TCRdb fed the PCR reads into MiXCR, producing one record per CDR3 protein. The sample yields about 580,000 distinct CDR3 sequences, 23% seen once. The sequence was collected from a boy less than two years old who had a stem cell transplant for acute myeloid leukemia, so the T cells may come from the graft donor. This specimen consisted of PBMCs, mostly from graft donor cells, obtained 360 days after TCRalphabeta/CD19-depleted stem cell transplant. The chain has TRBV7-9 and TRBJ1-1, with D possibly being TRBD1 (5 bases). CDR3 sequence (DNA): TGTGCCAGCAGCAACACAGGTGAAGCTTTCTTT. This gives the protein CASSNTGEAFF.